The 21 T cell receptor beta chains in this list originate from one sample, sequenced in a study of blood T cells in healthy people across ages. Combining a sample-barcoded 5' primer with a J-beta primer mix, a second PCR ran for about 7 to 11 cycles. TCRdb passed the 5' RACE reads through MiXCR, listing each CDR3 protein once. The data contain about 1.8 million distinct CDR3 sequences, less than 50% of them singletons. Specimen: blood. These receptors originate from a woman between 40 and 50 years old in good health.

This clonotype showed up just a few times. J is TRBJ2-1 and V is TRBV24-1, with 7 bases aligning to TRBD1. The V and J ends lost 3 bases and 5 bases, in that order; junction bases with no gene match: 6. The CDR3 sequence is 15 residues long. CDR1 is KGHDR and CDR2 is SFDVKD in the germline V gene. In nucleotides, the CDR3 is TGTGCCACCAGTGATCCGGGGACAGTAAACAATGAGCAGTTCTTC. Its translation is CATSDPGTVNNEQFF.

This clonotype was observed a single time. The chain has TRBV4-2 and TRBJ2-3; maybe TRBD2 (6 bases). The CDR3 extends over 14 amino acids. Trimming took off 3 bases at V and 6 bases at J, with 13 bases between the two ends. Germline CDR1 is LGHNA and CDR2 is YNFKEQ. The CDR3 protein is CASSQSGTSDTQYF. CDR3 nucleotide sequence: TGTGCCAGCAGCCAGTCAGGGACTTCGGATACGCAGTATTTT.

The V gene is TRBV6-2 or TRBV6-3, the J gene TRBJ1-2; tentative D call: TRBD1 (5 bases). Trimming removed 2 bases at V and 2 bases at J, with 18 bases between. The CDR3 totals 17 residues. Germline-derived CDR1 and CDR2 are MNHEY and SVGEGT. The CDR3 nucleotides are TGTGCCAGCAGTTACATAGGATTGGAGGGGTCGAACTATGGCTACACCTTC. Encoded protein: CASSYIGLEGSNYGYTF.

This chain joins TRBV27 and TRBJ1-2, with D maybe TRBD1 (5 bases). The CDR3 has 14 residues. Germline loops: CDR1 MNHEY, CDR2 SMNVEV (reference sequence). Deletions cut 3 bases from V and 4 bases from J, with 12 bases between. The CDR3 is CASSFRQGLYGYTF. The CDR3 nucleotides are TGTGCCAGCAGTTTTCGGCAGGGCCTCTATGGCTACACCTTC.

At least ten counts were recorded for this clonotype. The chain uses TRBV10-3 and TRBJ2-5; 7 nucleotides agree with TRBD2. The V segment lost 0 bases and the J segment 2 bases; nucleotides outside the gene matches: 3. Germline values: CDR1 ENHRY, CDR2 SYGVKD. The CDR3 has 15 amino acids. The CDR3 reads CAISESRGLQETQYF. The CDR3, as DNA: TGTGCCATCAGTGAGTCGAGGGGACTACAAGAGACCCAGTACTTC.

This rearrangement joins TRBV20-1 to TRBJ1-5, with D hard to call. The V and J ends lost 4 bases and 6 bases respectively, with 16 bases between them. The CDR3 spans 14 residues. The V gene's germline CDR1 is DFQATT and CDR2 SNEGSKA (reference sequence). CDR3 in amino acids: CSAKPTGGSQPQHF. The CDR3, as DNA: TGCAGTGCTAAACCGACGGGAGGTAGTCAGCCCCAGCATTTT.

The chain employs TRBV6-1 and TRBJ2-3; TRBD2 matches at 9 bases. V was clipped by 2 bases and J by 2 bases; unmatched bases: 8. The CDR3 is made up of 17 amino acids. The germline gives CDR1 MNHNS, CDR2 SASEGT. CDR3 DNA: TGTGCCAGCAGTGAATCGTCCCTAGCGGGGTTCACAGATACGCAGTATTTT. It encodes CASSESSLAGFTDTQYF.

The V and J genes are TRBV6-5 and TRBJ2-7; 12 bases are a match to TRBD2. The CDR3 runs 15 residues. J was trimmed by 4 bases and V by 5 bases; bases with no gene match: 6. Germline values: CDR1 MNHEY, CDR2 SVGAGI. The CDR3 nucleotides are TGTGCCAGCAGTGCACTAGCGGGGGGAAGTTACGAGCAGTACTTC. The encoded protein is CASSALAGGSYEQYF.

This clonotype was found once. CDR3 residues: CASSSPWDSNTDTQYF. The CDR3 DNA is TGTGCCAGCAGCTCACCCTGGGACAGTAACACAGATACGCAGTATTTT. This chain links TRBV7-9 with TRBJ2-3; 7 bases are a match to TRBD1. V gave up 4 bases and J gave up 2 bases; unmatched junction bases: 9. CDR1 is SEHNR, CDR2 FQNEAQ, per germline (reference sequence). The CDR3 totals 16 residues.

This clonotype has more than one count but fewer than ten. Mismatch with germline at one junction end may stem from a read error. J is TRBJ2-5 and V is TRBV10-3; 8 bases map to TRBD2. The CDR3 extends over 17 amino acids. Germline CDR1 is ENHRY and CDR2 is SYGVKD. This chain's CDR3 is CAISESIASGLKEAQYF. The CDR3 DNA is TGTGCCATCAGTGAGTCGATCGCTAGCGGGCTCAAAGAGGCCCAGTACTTC.

On this clonotype itself: Mismatch with germline at one junction end may stem from a read error. V and J are TRBV12-3 or TRBV12-4 and TRBJ2-7, with 8 positions matching TRBD1. The CDR3 loop spans 15 amino acids. Here the CDR3 DNA reads TGTGCCAGCAGCTGGGACAGGACGAGCTCCTGCGAGCAGTACTTC. This encodes CASSWDRTSSCEQYF.

The chain combines TRBV4-2 with TRBJ2-3, with 10 bases aligning to TRBD1. Germline lookup yields CDR1 LGHNA and CDR2 YNFKEQ. J lost 5 bases, V lost 3 bases, and 5 bases had no gene match. The CDR3 spans 15 residues. The CDR3 bases are TGTGCCAGCAGCCAGCCGACAGGGGGCATAGATACGCAGTATTTT. Encoded protein: CASSQPTGGIDTQYF.

The chain uses TRBV5-1 and TRBJ2-7, with TRBD1 matching 10 bases. V trimming: 0 bases; J trimming: 3 bases; junction bases outside the gene matches: 3. Germline V gene data show CDR1 as SGHRS and CDR2 as YFSETQ. The CDR3 runs to 15 residues. The CDR3 reads CASSLDRTGGYEQYF. CDR3 sequence (DNA): TGCGCCAGCAGCTTGGACAGGACAGGGGGCTACGAGCAGTACTTC. The whole variable domain, remainder taken from reference TRBV5-1 and TRBJ2-7, is KAGVTQTPRYLIKTRGQQVTLSCSPISGHRSVSWYQQTPGQGLQFLFEYFSETQRNKGNFPGRFSGRQFSNSRSEMNVSTLELGDSALYLCASSLDRTGGYEQYFGPGTRLTVT.

The rearrangement links TRBV20-1 to TRBJ2-3, with TRBD2 identical over 9 bases. V was clipped by 3 bases and J by 6 bases; unmatched bases: 4. CDR1 and CDR2 (germline): DFQATT, SNEGSKA (reference sequence). The CDR3 sequence is 13 residues long. CDR3 bases: TGCAGTGCTAGGGGGACTAGCATGGATACGCAGTATTTT. This gives the protein CSARGTSMDTQYF.

This chain links TRBV20-1 with TRBJ1-2, with no clear D. The CDR3 runs to 15 residues. Trimming left V 6 bases short and J 4 bases short, with 21 bases between. The germline CDR1 and CDR2 sequences are DFQATT and SNEGSKA (reference sequence). The DNA of the CDR3 is TGCAGTGCCCCGACCGAGATGGAGGTTCCCTATGGCTACACCTTC. Translation gives CSAPTEMEVPYGYTF.

With regard to this clonotype: A much larger clone is a single base away; this may be a read error. The rearrangement links TRBV28 to TRBJ1-2; 9 bases are shared with TRBD1. CDR1 is MDHEN, CDR2 SYDVKM, per germline. The CDR3 is 15 residues long. V trimming: 7 bases; J trimming: 7 bases; junction bases outside the gene matches: 13. CDR3 nucleotide sequence: TGTGCCAGCACCATCGGACAGGGGAGGGGGGTTGGCTACACCTTC. Translation gives CASTIGQGRGVGYTF.

With respect to this clonotype: One end of the junction fails to match germline, which may point to a read error. This chain uses TRBV7-2 with TRBJ2-7, with D tentatively TRBD1 (5 bases). Germline CDR1 reads SGHTA; CDR2 reads FQGNSA. The CDR3 is 15 amino acids. CDR3 sequence reads: CASSHTRDPDSERYF. For the CDR3, the DNA is TGTGCCAGCAGCCACACCAGGGATCCTGATTCGGAGCGGTACTTC.

This clonotype turned up a few times. The chain has TRBV7-2 and TRBJ2-7, with D uncertain. The CDR3 totals 14 residues. Germline lookup yields CDR1 SGHTA and CDR2 FQGNSA. V was pared by 1 base and J by 5 bases, with 12 bases between. The CDR3 region is CASSLDRLVHEQYF. CDR3 nucleotide sequence: TGTGCCAGCAGCTTAGATAGGTTAGTCCACGAGCAGTACTTC.

The chain combines TRBV3-1 with TRBJ2-4; possibly TRBD2 for D (6 bases). Gene TRBJ2-7 matches the end of the DNA better, so the J call may be wrong. CDR1 is LGHDT, CDR2 YNNKEL, per germline (reference sequence). This CDR3 contains 16 residues. CDR3 region: CASGPASGWGAYEQYF. CDR3 DNA: TGTGCCAGCGGCCCAGCGTCGGGGTGGGGGGCCTACGAGCAGTACTTC.

The gene calls are TRBV28 and TRBJ2-7; D may be TRBD1 (6 bases). CDR1 is MDHEN and CDR2 is SYDVKM in the germline V gene. The CDR3 length is 15 residues. V lost 6 bases to trimming and J lost 6 bases, with 21 bases between them. The CDR3 loop is CASSHGQPGQVEQYF. CDR3 DNA sequence: TGTGCCAGCAGCCACGGACAGCCAGGGCAGGTCGAGCAGTACTTC.

The chain combines TRBV7-2 with TRBJ1-2; D gene ambiguous. The CDR3 has 13 amino acids. V was shortened by 2 bases and J by 6 bases, with 10 bases between the two germline ends. Germline V gene lookup returns CDR1 SGHTA and CDR2 FQGNSA. The CDR3 protein is CASSLMANHGYTF. CDR3 DNA: TGTGCCAGCAGCTTAATGGCCAACCATGGCTACACCTTC.